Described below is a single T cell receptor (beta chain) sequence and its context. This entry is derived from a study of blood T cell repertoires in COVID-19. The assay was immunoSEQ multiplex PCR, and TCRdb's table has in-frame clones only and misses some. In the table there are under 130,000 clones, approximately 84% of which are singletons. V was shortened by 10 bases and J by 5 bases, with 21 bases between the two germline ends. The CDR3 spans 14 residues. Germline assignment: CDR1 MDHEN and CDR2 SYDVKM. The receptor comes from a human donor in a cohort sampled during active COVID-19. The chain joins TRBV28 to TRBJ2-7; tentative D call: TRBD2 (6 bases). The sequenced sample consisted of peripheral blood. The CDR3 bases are TGTGCCACGTATACGGGAGCCCAATACCACGAGCAGTACTTC. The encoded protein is CATYTGAQYHEQYF.